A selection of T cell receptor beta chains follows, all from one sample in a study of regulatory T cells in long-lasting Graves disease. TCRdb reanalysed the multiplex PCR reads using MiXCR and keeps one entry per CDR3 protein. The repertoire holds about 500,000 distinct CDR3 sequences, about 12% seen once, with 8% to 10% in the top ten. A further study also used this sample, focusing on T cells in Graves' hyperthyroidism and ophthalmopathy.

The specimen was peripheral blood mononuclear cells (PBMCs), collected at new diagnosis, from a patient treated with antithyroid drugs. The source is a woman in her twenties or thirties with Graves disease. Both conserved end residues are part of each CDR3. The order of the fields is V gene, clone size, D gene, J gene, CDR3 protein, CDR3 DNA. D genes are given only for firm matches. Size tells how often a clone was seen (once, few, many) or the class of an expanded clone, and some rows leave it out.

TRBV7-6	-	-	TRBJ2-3	CASSLSQRPTDTQYF	TGTGCCAGCAGCTTAAGCCAGCGCCCCACAGATACGCAGTATTTT
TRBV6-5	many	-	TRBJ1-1	CASSYSRGTRSGDTEAFF	TGTGCCAGCAGTTACTCGAGAGGGACTCGTTCTGGTGACACTGAAGCTTTCTTT
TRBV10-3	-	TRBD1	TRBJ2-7	CAISRSDFRDRAGEQYF	TGTGCCATCAGTCGTTCCGACTTTCGGGACAGGGCCGGCGAGCAGTACTTC
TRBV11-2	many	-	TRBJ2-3	CASSDDRNQPQYF	TGTGCCAGCAGCGACGACAGGAATCAGCCCCAGTATTTT
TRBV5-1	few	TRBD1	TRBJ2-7	CASKTGGTYEQYF	TGCGCCAGCAAGACAGGGGGAACCTACGAGCAGTACTTC
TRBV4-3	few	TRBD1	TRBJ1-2	CASSQALGTGGAGLAGYTF	TGCGCCAGCAGCCAAGCCCTCGGGACAGGGGGCGCTGGGTTGGCTGGCTACACCTTC
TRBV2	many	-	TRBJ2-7	CASIFNYEQYF	TGTGCCAGCATATTCAATTACGAGCAGTACTTC
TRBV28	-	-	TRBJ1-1	CASSSYTPASEAFF	TGTGCCAGCAGTTCCTATACCCCCGCGAGTGAAGCTTTCTTT
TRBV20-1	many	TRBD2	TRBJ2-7	CSATWRTSGRRLRYEQYF	TGCAGTGCTACGTGGAGGACTAGCGGGAGACGATTGCGCTACGAGCAGTACTTC
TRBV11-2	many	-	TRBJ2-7	CASSPRLSSYEQYF	TGTGCCAGCAGCCCCCGGTTGAGCTCCTACGAGCAGTACTTC
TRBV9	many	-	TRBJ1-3	CASSPMGDSGNTIYF	TGTGCCAGCAGCCCGATGGGCGACTCTGGAAACACCATATATTTT
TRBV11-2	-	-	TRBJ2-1	CASSADSSFYNEQFF	TGTGCCAGCAGCGCGGATTCATCCTTTTACAATGAGCAGTTCTTC
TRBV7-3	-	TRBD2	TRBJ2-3	CASSLGAGGPADTQYF	TGTGCCAGCAGCTTAGGAGCGGGAGGGCCGGCAGATACGCAGTATTTT
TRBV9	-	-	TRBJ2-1	CASNQGRGYNEQFF	TGTGCCAGCAATCAAGGACGGGGCTACAATGAGCAGTTCTTC
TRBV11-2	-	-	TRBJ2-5	CASSLSDGPQETQYF	TGTGCCAGCAGCCTCTCGGACGGACCGCAAGAGACCCAGTACTTC
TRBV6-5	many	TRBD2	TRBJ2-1	CASSSILAGGYNEQFF	TGTGCCAGCAGTTCCATCCTAGCGGGAGGCTACAATGAGCAGTTCTTC
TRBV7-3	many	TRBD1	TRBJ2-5	CASPQDRGETEETQYF	TGTGCCAGCCCCCAGGACAGGGGCGAAACTGAAGAGACCCAGTACTTC
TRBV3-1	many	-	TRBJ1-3	CASSQNGPTIYF	TGTGCCAGCAGCCAAAACGGCCCCACCATATATTTT
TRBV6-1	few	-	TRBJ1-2	CASVGGSVGYTF	TGTGCCAGCGTGGGGGGGTCTGTGGGCTACACCTTC
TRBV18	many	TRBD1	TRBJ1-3	CASSPGQGAGNTIYF	TGTGCCAGCAGCCCCGGACAGGGGGCTGGAAACACCATATATTTT
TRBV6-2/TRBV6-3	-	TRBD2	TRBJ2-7	CASKGLRRGAGPSYEQYF	TGTGCGAGCAAGGGGCTCCGTAGGGGAGCGGGGCCTTCCTACGAGCAGTACTTC
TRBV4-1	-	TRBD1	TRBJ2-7	CASSPGQGPSYGQYF	TGCGCCAGCAGCCCGGGACAGGGTCCCTCCTACGGGCAGTACTTC
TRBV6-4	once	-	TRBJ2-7	CASSPPGQGFGEQYF	TGTGCCAGCAGCCCCCCGGGGCAGGGCTTTGGCGAGCAGTACTTC
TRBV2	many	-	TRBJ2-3	CASRGTSTDTQYF	TGTGCCAGCAGGGGAACTAGCACAGATACGCAGTATTTT
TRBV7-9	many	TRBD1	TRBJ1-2	CASSADRGRNYGYTF	TGTGCCAGCAGCGCCGACAGGGGGCGCAACTATGGCTACACCTTC
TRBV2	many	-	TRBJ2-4	CASSDGGAKNIQYF	TGTGCCAGCAGTGACGGGGGAGCCAAAAACATTCAGTACTTC
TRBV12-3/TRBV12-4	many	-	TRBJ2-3	CASGKSGITDTQYF	TGTGCCAGCGGAAAGTCGGGAATCACAGATACGCAGTATTTT
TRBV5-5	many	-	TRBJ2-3	CASSLSAAHDTQYF	TGTGCCAGCAGCTTGTCGGCGGCGCATGATACGCAGTATTTT
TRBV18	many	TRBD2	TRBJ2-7	CASSPRLAGSFYEQYF	TGTGCCAGCTCACCAAGACTAGCGGGGTCCTTCTACGAGCAGTACTTC
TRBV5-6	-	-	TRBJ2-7	CASSLASWEVSHEQYF	TGTGCCAGCAGCTTGGCCTCTTGGGAGGTGTCCCACGAGCAGTACTTC
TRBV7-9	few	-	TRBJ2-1	CASSSLGRDTSEQFF	TGTGCCAGCAGTTCTCTTGGGAGAGACACTAGTGAGCAGTTCTTC
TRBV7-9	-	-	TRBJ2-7	CASHISPSYEQYF	TGTGCCAGCCACATATCCCCTTCCTACGAGCAGTACTTC
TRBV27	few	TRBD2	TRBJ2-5	CASSLSYLAGWDQETQYF	TGTGCCAGCAGTTTATCGTACCTAGCGGGATGGGACCAAGAGACCCAGTACTTC
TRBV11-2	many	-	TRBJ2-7	CASSSPGHQSYEQYF	TGTGCCAGCAGCTCTCCGGGACACCAATCCTACGAGCAGTACTTC
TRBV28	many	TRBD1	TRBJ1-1	CASSPPGQGNTEAFF	TGTGCCAGCAGTCCCCCGGGACAGGGGAACACTGAAGCTTTCTTT
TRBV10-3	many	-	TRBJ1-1	CAISDQGNTEAFF	TGTGCCATCTCGGACCAGGGGAACACTGAAGCTTTCTTT
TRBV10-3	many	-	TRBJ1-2	CAISELSGGRDYGYTF	TGTGCCATCAGTGAACTATCCGGGGGTCGGGACTATGGCTACACCTTC
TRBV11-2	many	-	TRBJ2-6	CASSHFGTLRISGANVLTF	TGTGCCAGCAGCCATTTTGGCACCCTAAGGATTTCTGGGGCCAACGTCCTGACTTTC
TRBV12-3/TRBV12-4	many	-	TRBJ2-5	CASSPPGFGTQYF	TGTGCCAGCAGTCCTCCGGGGTTTGGGACCCAGTACTTC
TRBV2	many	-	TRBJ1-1	CASSKGVTEAFF	TGTGCCAGCAGCAAGGGGGTTACTGAAGCTTTCTTT